This is a list of T cell receptor beta chains from one sample in a study of T cell changes during pregnancy in multiple sclerosis. Measured with immunoSEQ multiplex PCR; TCRdb has only the in-frame clones, and not every one. The repertoire holds about 25,000 clones, with approximately 86% as singletons. Source: CD4+ T cells from peripheral blood mononuclear cells, taken in the second trimester of pregnancy. The source is a female donor in good health, enrolled as a control in a pregnancy study. The CDR3 runs from the conserved cysteine through the conserved F or W. The D gene is left open where the match is weak. Clone size is stated in some rows and not others, as once, few, many or a class when expanded.

clone_size | d_call | j_call | cdr3_length | v_call | cdr3_nt | cdr3_aa
. | . | TRBJ1-2 | 13 | TRBV28 | TGTGCCAGCAGTTTCCAGGGTAACTATGGCTACACCTTC | CASSFQGNYGYTF
once | TRBD2 | TRBJ2-3 | 17 | TRBV28 | TGTGCCAGCAGCTACGGACTAGCGGGAGGGCGCACAGATACGCAGTATTTT | CASSYGLAGGRTDTQYF
. | . | TRBJ1-3 | 17 | TRBV28 | TGTGCCAGCAGTTTACGGGGGGTGGGCCGCTCTGGAAACACCATATATTTT | CASSLRGVGRSGNTIYF
few | . | TRBJ1-1 | 13 | TRBV30 | TGTGCCTCCCAAACCTGGGAGGTTACTGAAGCTTTCTTT | CASQTWEVTEAFF
. | . | TRBJ1-2 | 14 | TRBV7-6 | TGTGCCAGCAGCTTGAGGGGGGGCAACTATGGCTACACCTTC | CASSLRGGNYGYTF
few | TRBD2 | TRBJ2-3 | 15 | TRBV7-6 | TGTGCCAGCAGCGGAGGACTAGCGAGCACAGATACGCAGTATTTT | CASSGGLASTDTQYF
. | TRBD2 | TRBJ2-5 | 18 | TRBV4-1 | TGCGCCAGCAGCCAAGGAGTTAGCGGGGGCCTGGGGGGAGAGACCCAGTACTTC | CASSQGVSGGLGGETQYF
. | TRBD2 | TRBJ2-1 | 13 | TRBV6-5 | TGTGCCAGCGCGGGGGGGGTTGGACGTGAGCAGTTCTTC | CASAGGVGREQFF
. | TRBD1 | TRBJ1-2 | 19 | TRBV5-4 | TGTGCCAGCAGCTTGGACCGTTTCAGACAGGGGATAACAAACTATGGCTACACCTTC | CASSLDRFRQGITNYGYTF
. | . | TRBJ1-3 | 16 | TRBV28 | TGTGCCAGCAGTTTAGGGCAGGTCCTCTCTGGAAACACCATATATTTT | CASSLGQVLSGNTIYF
. | TRBD1 | TRBJ2-5 | 14 | TRBV7-9 | TGTGCCAGCCTACACAGGGGGCTTCAAGAGACCCAGTACTTC | CASLHRGLQETQYF
. | . | TRBJ2-7 | 15 | TRBV11-2 | TGTGCCAGCAGCTTAGACAGGGGTGTTTCCTACGAGCAGTACTTC | CASSLDRGVSYEQYF
once | . | TRBJ1-2 | 14 | TRBV4-3 | TGCGCCAGCAGCCAAGATCAGCAGGTTCCCTACTACACCTTC | CASSQDQQVPYYTF
. | . | TRBJ1-5 | 13 | TRBV6-6 | TGTGCCAGCCATCTTCAACTTAATCAGCCCCAGCATTTT | CASHLQLNQPQHF
. | . | TRBJ1-4 | 16 | TRBV7-9 | TGTGCCAGCAGCGAAACAGGAGCCTCAACTAATGAAAAACTGTTTTTT | CASSETGASTNEKLFF
. | . | TRBJ2-7 | 15 | TRBV5-4 | TGTGCCAGCAGCCCCGGGGGAGGGGGATCCTACGAGCAGTACTTC | CASSPGGGGSYEQYF
. | TRBD2 | TRBJ2-1 | 16 | TRBV4-1 | TGCGCCAGCAGCCAAGCTAGCGGGAGGCCGTACAATGAGCAGTTCTTC | CASSQASGRPYNEQFF
. | TRBD2 | TRBJ2-1 | 15 | TRBV29-1 | TGCAGCGTTGGAGGAAGCGGGGGGTCAAACAATGAGCAGTTCTTC | CSVGGSGGSNNEQFF
. | . | TRBJ2-5 | 14 | TRBV4-3 | TGCGCCAGCAGCCAAGGTCTGGGGCGAGAGACCCAGTACTTC | CASSQGLGRETQYF
. | . | TRBJ2-3 | 14 | TRBV19 | TGTGCCAGTAGTCCTCCGGACGGGATAGATACGCAGTATTTT | CASSPPDGIDTQYF
. | . | TRBJ2-2 | 13 | TRBV28 | TGTGCCAGCACTGTAACGAACACCGGGGAGCTGTTTTTT | CASTVTNTGELFF
. | TRBD2 | TRBJ2-3 | 17 | TRBV10-3 | TGTGCCATCTGGTTAGCGGGAGGGCCGTCTCTCACAGATACGCAGTATTTT | CAIWLAGGPSLTDTQYF
. | . | TRBJ2-7 | 14 | TRBV2 | TGTGCCAGCAGTTCTAGCTTGCCCTTCTACGAGCAGTACTTC | CASSSSLPFYEQYF
. | . | TRBJ2-2 | 15 | TRBV9 | TGTGCCGGCAGCTACATGGGAGCTTTCACCGGGGAGCTGTTTTTT | CAGSYMGAFTGELFF
. | . | TRBJ2-7 | 12 | TRBV7-2 | TGTGCCAGCAGCTTGCGGCAGGGCGCGCAGTACTTC | CASSLRQGAQYF
. | . | TRBJ2-1 | 12 | TRBV11-3 | TGTGCCAGCAGCTCACAGGGCAATGAGCAGTTCTTC | CASSSQGNEQFF
once | TRBD1 | TRBJ1-1 | 12 | TRBV29-1 | TGCAGCGTCGCAAACAGGGGGATTGAAGCTTTCTTT | CSVANRGIEAFF
. | TRBD1 | TRBJ1-2 | 15 | TRBV9 | TGTGCCAGCAGCTCCTCCCCCGGGACAGGGCTCGGCTACACCTTC | CASSSSPGTGLGYTF
once | TRBD2 | TRBJ2-7 | 15 | TRBV2 | TGTGCCAGCAGTGAGTTGACTAGCGGGATCTACGAGCAGTACTTC | CASSELTSGIYEQYF
. | . | TRBJ2-5 | 13 | TRBV10-3 | TGTGCCATCAGTGCCTCTAGTCCAGAGACCCAGTACTTC | CAISASSPETQYF
. | . | TRBJ1-2 | 14 | TRBV28 | TGTGCCAGCAGTTTGCCCTACGTAGACTATGGCTACACCTTC | CASSLPYVDYGYTF
. | TRBD1 | TRBJ1-5 | 15 | TRBV19 | TGTGCCAGTAGTCTCCCGGGACAGGGTTATCAGCCCCAGCATTTT | CASSLPGQGYQPQHF
few | . | TRBJ1-1 | 13 | TRBV4-1 | TGCGCCAGCAGCCAAGAAGCGGCTGGACGGACTTTCTTT | CASSQEAAGRTFF
once | . | TRBJ1-1 | 14 | TRBV11-2 | TGTGCCAGCAGCTTAGACGGAGCGGACACTGAAGCTTTCTTT | CASSLDGADTEAFF
. | TRBD1 | TRBJ1-5 | 19 | TRBV7-8 | TGTGCCAGCAGCTCTTCGTTTCCGGGACAGGGGAGAGGGAATCAGCCCCAGCATTTT | CASSSSFPGQGRGNQPQHF
. | TRBD1 | TRBJ1-2 | 15 | TRBV19 | TGTGCCAGTACCAAAGGGACAGGGGGGAACTATGGCTACACCTTC | CASTKGTGGNYGYTF
. | TRBD2 | TRBJ2-5 | 17 | TRBV7-3 | TGTGCCAGCAGCTTATCCCCCGCGGGGGGTGACCAAGAGACCCAGTACTTC | CASSLSPAGGDQETQYF
. | TRBD1 | TRBJ1-5 | 14 | TRBV5-4 | TGTGCCAGCAGCAATACAGGGGAGTTTCAGCCCCAGCATTTT | CASSNTGEFQPQHF
. | . | TRBJ2-1 | 13 | TRBV28 | TGTGCCAGCAGTGTCAGGGGGGACAATGAGCAGTTCTTC | CASSVRGDNEQFF